This T cell receptor beta chain was recovered during a study of T cell repertoires in cytomegalovirus infection. Findings and caveats of the study: There were HLA-C-restricted CMV-specific TCR beta clonotypes dominating the ex vivo response.

This CDR3 has 16 residues. Germline CDR1 reads MNHNS; CDR2 reads SASEGT. V lost 3 bases and J 9 bases, leaving 18 bases between the germline ends. This clonotype has a handful of counts. What it recognizes is unknown. TCRdb re-called the reads through MiXCR, storing one row per CDR3 protein. The sample yields roughly 920,000 distinct CDR3 sequences, around 29% seen once. The clonotype was recovered from a human donor in good health (CMV status not recorded). Some clones in this sample may be carry-over from other donors' samples. The rearrangement joins TRBV6-1 to TRBJ1-6; tentative D call: TRBD1 (6 bases). Here the sequenced sample was cultured CD8+ T cells from PBMCs, taken from culture after CMV antigen stimulation. In nucleotides, the CDR3 is TGTGCCAGCAGTGATGCGCCTCCATGGGGGGCTTCACCCCTCCACTTT. It specifies CASSDAPPWGASPLHF.